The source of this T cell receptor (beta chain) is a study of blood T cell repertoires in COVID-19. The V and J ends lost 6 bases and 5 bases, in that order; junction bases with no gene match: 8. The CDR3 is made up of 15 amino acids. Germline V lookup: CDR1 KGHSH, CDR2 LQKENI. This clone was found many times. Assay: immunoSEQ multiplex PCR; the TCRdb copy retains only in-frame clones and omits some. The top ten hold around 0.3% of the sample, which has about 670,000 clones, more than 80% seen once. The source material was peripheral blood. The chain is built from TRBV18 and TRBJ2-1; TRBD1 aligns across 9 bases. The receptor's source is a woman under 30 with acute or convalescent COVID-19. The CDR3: CASSGSGTGHNEQFF. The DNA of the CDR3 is TGTGCCAGCTCGGGTTCCGGGACAGGGCACAATGAGCAGTTCTTC.